Listed below are T cell receptor beta chains from one sample, sequenced in a study of T cell repertoires in cytomegalovirus infection. TCRdb used MiXCR to reprocess the reads, holding one entry per CDR3 protein. Among fewer than 350,000 distinct CDR3 sequences listed, under 20% were seen once. Sequencing was done on a sample of PBMCs. These receptor sequences come from a human donor in good health (CMV status not recorded). Some clones in this sample may be carry-over from other donors' samples. The CDR3 runs from the conserved cysteine through the conserved F or W. The D gene is left open where the match is weak. A row's size may be missing; if present it is once, few, many or a size class.

d_call j_call v_call clone_size cdr3_aa cdr3_nt
TRBD2 TRBJ2-2 TRBV20-1 few CSARNLGGADTGELFF TGCAGTGCTAGGAACCTCGGGGGGGCGGACACCGGGGAGCTGTTTTTT
- TRBJ2-1 TRBV7-3 many CASSVDSGTRGGEQFF TGTGCCAGCAGCGTAGACTCCGGGACCAGGGGGGGTGAGCAGTTCTTC
- TRBJ2-5 TRBV19 - CASSHPGELETQYF TGTGCCAGTAGTCACCCAGGGGAGCTGGAGACCCAGTACTTC
TRBD1 TRBJ2-7 TRBV6-2/TRBV6-3 many CASRPSRGQGGEQYF TGTGCCAGCAGGCCCTCCCGGGGACAGGGCGGCGAGCAGTACTTC
- TRBJ2-7 TRBV5-1 - CASSLGGIYEQYF TGCGCCAGCAGCTTGGGGGGTATCTACGAGCAGTACTTC
- TRBJ2-7 TRBV11-2 - CASSLGHGGYEQYF TGTGCCAGCAGCTTAGGTCACGGGGGCTACGAGCAGTACTTC
- TRBJ2-2 TRBV19 few CASSIARPPPGELFF TGTGCCAGTAGTATAGCACGGCCTCCCCCGGGGGAGCTGTTTTTT
- TRBJ2-7 TRBV20-1 - CSARDLAGAPPRYF TGCAGTGCTAGAGATCTTGCGGGGGCGCCCCCCCGGTACTTC
- TRBJ2-5 TRBV28 many CASSSSPGLGAMGGTQYF TGTGCCAGCAGTTCATCCCCGGGACTCGGGGCCATGGGGGGGACCCAGTACTTC
- TRBJ2-7 TRBV20-1 - CSARQGATTYEQYF TGCAGTGCCCGGCAGGGAGCCACAACCTACGAGCAGTACTTC
- TRBJ1-4 TRBV7-6 many CASSLGRSWYANEKLFF TGTGCCAGCAGCTTAGGCCGGTCCTGGTATGCCAATGAAAAACTGTTTTTT
- TRBJ1-6 TRBV12-3/TRBV12-4 - CASSSGDLAGSPLHF TGTGCCAGCAGTTCGGGAGATCTAGCCGGCTCACCCCTCCACTTT
- TRBJ1-5 TRBV5-5 - CASSLYWSISNQPQHF TGTGCCAGCAGCTTGTATTGGAGTATAAGCAATCAGCCCCAGCATTTT
TRBD1 TRBJ2-5 TRBV20-1 - CSAFSPGTGNGETQYF TGCAGTGCTTTCAGTCCCGGGACAGGGAATGGAGAGACCCAGTACTTC
- TRBJ1-5 TRBV9 few CASSAQGQVNQPQHF TGTGCCAGCAGCGCTCAGGGGCAGGTGAATCAGCCCCAGCATTTT
- TRBJ2-5 TRBV19 few CASSAWTARPQETQYF TGTGCCAGTAGTGCTTGGACTGCAAGACCCCAAGAGACCCAGTACTTC
- TRBJ2-3 TRBV9 - CACSVYGGSTDTQYF TGTGCCTGCAGCGTATATGGCGGAAGCACAGATACGCAGTATTTT